What follows describes a single TCR beta chain. These data come from a study of human T cells and chemical hapten exposure. Before extraction, the whole blood was not fractionated, and total RNA was taken from it. During construction of the library, unique molecular identifiers were attached to individual cDNA molecules for quantitative, reproducible TCR counting. TCRdb reanalysed the 5' RACE reads using MiXCR and keeps one entry per CDR3 protein. The sample records roughly 81,000 distinct CDR3 sequences, more than 7% being singletons. The TCR comes from a male donor in good health.

CDR3 loop: CASSESYSNEQFF. The CDR3 DNA reads TGTGCCAGCAGTGAATCATACAGCAATGAGCAGTTCTTC. The chain has TRBV25-1 and TRBJ2-1; D remains unclear. Germline CDR1 MGHDK, CDR2 SYGVNS. V shed 1 base and J shed 6 bases, with 7 bases lying between them. The CDR3 is 13 amino acids.